The T cell receptor (beta chain) described here comes from a study of T cell repertoires in aging, cancer and after chemotherapy. Study overall: Six age groups, ranging from 30 or younger to 70 or older, included the donors. The study's findings and limits: Immunological memory after chemotherapy cannot be judged from the repertoire data.

Details on this clonotype: The antigen remains undetermined.

TRB rearrangements spanning V, D and J were amplified using mixed TRB-A/B primers. MiXCR was run by TCRdb on the multiplex PCR reads, yielding one entry per CDR3 protein. This table holds about 11,000 distinct CDR3 sequences, around 40% found once. Amplification of TCR beta used genomic DNA extracted from peripheral blood. Sequencing used blood. This TCR was sampled from a human donor in good health.

In DNA form, the CDR3 reads TGTGCCACCCACAGCGTCAACAGGGGAATTCAGCCCCAGCATTTT. It is translated as CATHSVNRGIQPQHF. The chain combines TRBV15 with TRBJ1-5; 7 positions agree with TRBD1. Per germline, CDR1 LNHNV and CDR2 YYDKDF (reference sequence). This CDR3 has 15 amino acids. V was pared by 8 bases and J by 6 bases, with 13 bases of the junction left unmatched.